Below, 28 T cell receptor beta chains from the same sample are listed, as sequenced in a study of CD4+ T cells in melanoma. The method was immunoSEQ multiplex PCR; TCRdb's version includes in-frame clones alone and lacks a portion of them. The sample shows around 100,000 clones, roughly 90% of them seen only once. Material for sequencing was peripheral blood. Receptors originate from a human donor with melanoma.

The chain uses TRBV19 and TRBJ2-3; TRBD2 agrees at 13 bases. The CDR3 is made up of 17 amino acids. Losses at the gene ends were 1 base for V and 4 bases for J; bases not matched to a gene: 5. Germline V gives CDR1 LNHDA, CDR2 SQIVND (reference sequence). DNA for the CDR3: TGTGCCAGTAGTATAGGTCGACTAGCGGGAGGCGCAGATACGCAGTATTTT. Protein: CASSIGRLAGGADTQYF. Looking up the rest from reference TRBV19 and TRBJ2-3 gives the full variable domain: DGGITQSPKYLFRKEGQNVTLSCEQNLNHDAMYWYRQDPGQGLRLIYYSQIVNDFQKGDIAEGYSVSREKKESFPLTVTSAQKNPTAFYLCASSIGRLAGGADTQYFGPGTRLTVL.

The CDR3 is CASSIGGGGIYEQYF. CDR3 nucleotide sequence: TGTGCCAGTAGTATAGGAGGCGGAGGGATCTACGAGCAGTACTTC. The J gene is TRBJ2-7, the V gene TRBV19; possible D gene TRBD2, 6 bases. Per germline, CDR1 LNHDA and CDR2 SQIVND (reference sequence). Trimming took off 1 base at V and 3 bases at J, with 13 bases between the two ends. CDR3 length equals 15 residues.

The J gene is TRBJ1-5, the V gene TRBV19; D remains unclear. Germline CDR1 is LNHDA and CDR2 is SQIVND (reference sequence). The CDR3 spans 12 residues. Trimming stripped 9 bases from V and 5 bases from J, with 11 bases between. CDR3 nucleotide sequence: TGTGCCAGCAACCAAGCCTATCAGCCCCAGCATTTT. As protein: CASNQAYQPQHF.

The chain is built from TRBV10-3 and TRBJ2-1, with 7 positions matching TRBD1. CDR3 size: 16 residues. Per the germline V gene, CDR1 is ENHRY and CDR2 is SYGVKD. Trimming took 6 bases from V and 0 from J; bases not matched to a gene: 8. CDR3 loop: CAIRDTGTDSYNEQFF. CDR3 DNA sequence: TGTGCCATCAGGGACACCGGGACAGACTCCTACAATGAGCAGTTCTTC.

The genes are TRBV7-8 and TRBJ2-7; 7 bases match TRBD1. From germline, CDR1 is SGHVS and CDR2 FQNEAQ. The CDR3 runs 14 residues. After removal of 4 bases from V and 3 bases from J, the junction contained 6 bases not matched to a gene. This CDR3 is CASSYRGPIYEQYF. The CDR3 region has the DNA TGTGCCAGCAGCTACAGGGGACCCATCTACGAGCAGTACTTC.

The chain employs TRBV20-1 and TRBJ1-5; D gene uncertain. Between the trimmed V and J ends, which lost 8 bases and 7 bases, there was a span of 9 bases. Germline CDR1 and CDR2: DFQATT and SNEGSKA (reference sequence). CDR3 length equals 10 residues. The CDR3 region has the DNA TGCAGTCTAGGGAGCCAGCCCCAGCATTTT. Protein product: CSLGSQPQHF.

The rearrangement joins TRBV5-4 to TRBJ2-7; 7 positions agree with TRBD1. Germline V gene data show CDR1 as SGHNT and CDR2 as YYREEE (reference sequence). The CDR3 covers 14 residues. V was clipped by 2 bases and J by 0 bases; unmatched bases: 2. CDR3 sequence reads: CASSFRGNSYEQYF. The CDR3 coding sequence is TGTGCCAGCAGCTTCAGGGGGAACTCCTACGAGCAGTACTTC.

Only one count was recorded for this clone. V is TRBV4-3 and J is TRBJ2-7; D uncertain. Trimming took 0 bases from V and 6 from J, leaving 9 bases between them. Germline CDR1 is LGHNA and CDR2 is YSLEER. The CDR3 spans 13 residues. The CDR3 DNA sequence: TGCGCCAGCAGCCAAGATGAAGGCTCCGAGCAGTACTTC. It codes for CASSQDEGSEQYF.

J is TRBJ1-5 and V is TRBV28; a weak D match, TRBD1 (5 bases). V lost 2 bases and J 4 bases, leaving 15 bases between the germline ends. The CDR3 contains 16 residues. The germline V gene encodes CDR1 MDHEN and CDR2 SYDVKM. CDR3 sequence (DNA): TGTGCCAGCAGTTTAAGAGGGACTGACCTAAATCAGCCCCAGCATTTT. Translated, it gives CASSLRGTDLNQPQHF.

This chain joins TRBV27 and TRBJ1-4; 8 positions match TRBD1. V shed 5 bases, J shed 4 bases, and the junction held 6 bases outside the gene matches. Germline CDR1 is MNHEY and CDR2 is SMNVEV (reference sequence). The CDR3 is 15 residues long. DNA for the CDR3: TGTGCCAGCAGTGTAACAGGGGGGAGTAATGAAAAACTGTTTTTT. This sequence encodes CASSVTGGSNEKLFF.

This rearrangement joins TRBV30 to TRBJ2-5, with D possibly TRBD2 on 5 matching bases. V dropped 0 bases and J dropped 4 bases, with 18 bases sitting between them. The CDR3 extends over 16 amino acids. The germline CDR1 and CDR2 sequences are GTSNPN and SVGIG (reference sequence). For the CDR3, the DNA is TGTGCCTGGAGTGTATCGACGGGATCGAATAGAGAGACCCAGTACTTC. The encoded protein is CAWSVSTGSNRETQYF.

V usage is TRBV7-2 and J usage is TRBJ1-4, with no clear D. V lost 1 base and J lost 5, with 5 bases in between. The CDR3 totals 13 residues. Germline V gives CDR1 SGHTA, CDR2 FQGNSA. CDR3 loop: CASSLVQNEKLFF. The CDR3 region has the DNA TGTGCCAGCAGCTTAGTACAGAATGAAAAACTGTTTTTT.

A word on this clone: The junction does not match germline at one end; this may be a read error. The chain combines TRBV6-4 with TRBJ2-7; D remains ambiguous. CDR1 MRHNA and CDR2 SNTAGT come from the germline V gene. There are 13 residues in the CDR3. CDR3 nucleotides: TGTGCCAGCAGTGACTCGATAGGCAGTCCATCCCACTTC. Translated: CASSDSIGSPSHF.

V is TRBV28 and J is TRBJ2-7, with D possibly being TRBD1 (7 bases). Germline CDR1 is MDHEN and CDR2 is SYDVKM. V dropped 8 bases and J dropped 1 base, with 15 bases sitting between them. The CDR3 length is 14 residues. In DNA, the CDR3 is TGTGCCAGCCCCCCGGCGGGACAGTCCTACGAGCAGTACTTC. This sequence encodes CASPPAGQSYEQYF.

This clone was detected once. This chain joins TRBV13 and TRBJ2-3, with no clear D. Trimming cost V 5 bases and J 1 base, with 13 bases left between them. CDR1 and CDR2 (germline): PRHDT, FYEKMQ (reference sequence). This CDR3 comprises 15 residues. This chain's CDR3 is CASSPPVKGTDTQYF. As DNA, the CDR3 is TGTGCCAGCAGCCCCCCCGTTAAGGGCACAGATACGCAGTATTTT.

This rearrangement joins TRBV5-5 to TRBJ1-2, with a tentative D call TRBD1 (5 bases). This CDR3 has 13 residues. Germline lookup yields CDR1 SGHKS and CDR2 YYEKEE (reference sequence). Trimming took off 0 bases at V and 6 bases at J, with 9 bases between the two ends. The CDR3 nucleotides read TGTGCCAGCAGCTTGGAGAGAGGGGATGGCTACACCTTC. Its protein is CASSLERGDGYTF.

The CDR3 DNA reads TGTGCCAGCAGCTCCTATGGGACAGGGATTCTCACCGGGGAGCTGTTTTTT. Translated, it gives CASSSYGTGILTGELFF. This rearrangement joins TRBV7-9 to TRBJ2-2, with TRBD1 identical over 9 bases. Germline values: CDR1 SEHNR, CDR2 FQNEAQ (reference sequence). The CDR3 totals 17 residues. With V trimmed by 4 bases and J by 4 bases, 10 bases remained unmatched. The full variable domain, its missing parts supplied by reference TRBV7-9 and TRBJ2-2, is DTGVSQNPRHKITKRGQNVTFRCDPISEHNRLYWYRQTLGQGPEFLTYFQNEAQLEKSRLLSDRFSAERPKGSFSTLEIQRTEQGDSAMYLCASSSYGTGILTGELFFGEGSRLTVL.

The CDR3 is CASSPSREVYGYTF. CDR3 bases: TGTGCCAGCAGCCCAAGTAGGGAAGTCTATGGCTACACCTTC. The chain combines TRBV7-3 with TRBJ1-2; D unclear. CDR1 and CDR2 from the germline V gene are SGHTA and FQGTGA. The germline V and J ends were trimmed by 5 bases and 4 bases, with 14 bases remaining between them. The CDR3 loop spans 14 amino acids.

This chain uses TRBV4-1 with TRBJ1-1, with D perhaps TRBD1 (6 bases). The CDR3 sequence is 13 residues long. V was shortened by 6 bases and J by 6 bases, with 14 bases between the two germline ends. CDR1 and CDR2 (germline): MGHRA, YSYEKL. The CDR3 DNA is TGCGCCAGCAGTCAGGACAGTCCCCCTGAAGCTTTCTTT. Translation gives CASSQDSPPEAFF.

The chain combines TRBV15 with TRBJ2-3; D is unresolved. Germline V gives CDR1 LNHNV, CDR2 YYDKDF (reference sequence). The germline V and J ends were trimmed by 5 bases and 5 bases, with 14 bases remaining between them. The CDR3 is 14 amino acids. CDR3 loop: CATSSPDAKDTQYF. CDR3 DNA sequence: TGTGCCACCAGCTCACCAGACGCGAAAGATACGCAGTATTTT. Complete variable domain (other parts from reference TRBV15 and TRBJ2-3): DAMVIQNPRYQVTQFGKPVTLSCSQTLNHNVMYWYQQKSSQAPKLLFHYYDKDFNNEADTPDNFQSRRPNTSFCFLDIRSPGLGDTAMYLCATSSPDAKDTQYFGPGTRLTVL.

The chain carries TRBV7-2 and TRBJ2-3, with a possible D match to TRBD2 (6 bases). CDR3 length equals 17 residues. Germline loops: CDR1 SGHTA, CDR2 FQGNSA. The V end was cut by 5 bases, the J end by 0 bases, with 18 bases between. CDR3 sequence: CASSPGVRGSSTDTQYF. CDR3 nucleotide sequence: TGTGCCAGCAGCCCCGGGGTGCGGGGCTCTAGCACAGATACGCAGTATTTT.

The rearrangement links TRBV5-1 to TRBJ1-3, with 7 bases that match TRBD1. J was trimmed by 2 bases and V by 4 bases; bases with no gene match: 6. From germline, CDR1 is SGHRS and CDR2 YFSETQ. This CDR3 comprises 15 residues. CDR3 sequence (DNA): TGCGCCAGCAGCCCCCCGACAGGGCCTGGAAACACCATATATTTT. This codes for CASSPPTGPGNTIYF.

Here the CDR3 DNA reads TGTGCCAGCAGCTTATCTGTTGAAAAACTGTTTTTT. As protein: CASSLSVEKLFF. The genes are TRBV7-9 and TRBJ1-4; D gene ambiguous. Looked up from germline, CDR1 is SEHNR and CDR2 is FQNEAQ (reference sequence). V lost 2 bases, J lost 7 bases, and 5 bases lay in between. This CDR3 has 12 residues.

The chain couples TRBV4-1 to TRBJ2-3; unclear D gene. V was pared by 1 base and J by 4 bases, with 9 bases between. Germline loops: CDR1 MGHRA, CDR2 YSYEKL. CDR3 length: 14 residues. The CDR3 DNA reads as TGCGCCAGCAGCCAAGGACGCTCATCAGATACGCAGTATTTT. It is translated as CASSQGRSSDTQYF.

The CDR3 nucleotides read TGTGCCAGCAGTTTTCGTGGCTTCGGGGACCGGAACACCTTC. It yields the protein CASSFRGFGDRNTF. This chain connects TRBV28 to TRBJ1-2, with D tentatively TRBD1 (5 bases). The CDR3 covers 14 residues. Trimming pared 3 bases from V and 12 bases from J, leaving 20 bases between. CDR1 is MDHEN, CDR2 SYDVKM, per germline.

The V gene is TRBV5-1, the J gene TRBJ1-1; TRBD1 is a possible D gene (6 bases). Trimming took off 7 bases at V and 4 bases at J, with 20 bases between the two ends. From germline, CDR1 is SGHRS and CDR2 YFSETQ. The CDR3 sequence is 15 residues long. In nucleotides, the CDR3 is TGCGCCAGCCGGGTCCCGGGGGGCCGGGGCACTGAAGCTTTCTTT. Amino acids: CASRVPGGRGTEAFF.

This chain connects TRBV18 to TRBJ1-1, with a tentative D call TRBD1 (6 bases). The germline V and J ends were trimmed by 3 bases and 8 bases, with 16 bases remaining between them. Germline V CDR1 and CDR2: KGHSH, LQKENI. The CDR3 consists of 14 residues. The CDR3 protein is CASSPRTDGSEAFF. As DNA, the CDR3 is TGTGCCAGCTCACCTCGGACAGATGGGAGCGAAGCTTTCTTT.

V and J are TRBV19 and TRBJ2-1; 11 positions agree with TRBD2. CDR1 and CDR2 from the germline V gene are LNHDA and SQIVND (reference sequence). This CDR3 is built from 17 residues. Trimming at V came to 5 bases and at J to 3 bases, leaving 9 bases not matched to a gene. CDR3 loop: CASSPSAGTSGYNEQFF. The CDR3 bases are TGTGCCAGTAGTCCATCCGCCGGGACTAGCGGCTACAATGAGCAGTTCTTC.